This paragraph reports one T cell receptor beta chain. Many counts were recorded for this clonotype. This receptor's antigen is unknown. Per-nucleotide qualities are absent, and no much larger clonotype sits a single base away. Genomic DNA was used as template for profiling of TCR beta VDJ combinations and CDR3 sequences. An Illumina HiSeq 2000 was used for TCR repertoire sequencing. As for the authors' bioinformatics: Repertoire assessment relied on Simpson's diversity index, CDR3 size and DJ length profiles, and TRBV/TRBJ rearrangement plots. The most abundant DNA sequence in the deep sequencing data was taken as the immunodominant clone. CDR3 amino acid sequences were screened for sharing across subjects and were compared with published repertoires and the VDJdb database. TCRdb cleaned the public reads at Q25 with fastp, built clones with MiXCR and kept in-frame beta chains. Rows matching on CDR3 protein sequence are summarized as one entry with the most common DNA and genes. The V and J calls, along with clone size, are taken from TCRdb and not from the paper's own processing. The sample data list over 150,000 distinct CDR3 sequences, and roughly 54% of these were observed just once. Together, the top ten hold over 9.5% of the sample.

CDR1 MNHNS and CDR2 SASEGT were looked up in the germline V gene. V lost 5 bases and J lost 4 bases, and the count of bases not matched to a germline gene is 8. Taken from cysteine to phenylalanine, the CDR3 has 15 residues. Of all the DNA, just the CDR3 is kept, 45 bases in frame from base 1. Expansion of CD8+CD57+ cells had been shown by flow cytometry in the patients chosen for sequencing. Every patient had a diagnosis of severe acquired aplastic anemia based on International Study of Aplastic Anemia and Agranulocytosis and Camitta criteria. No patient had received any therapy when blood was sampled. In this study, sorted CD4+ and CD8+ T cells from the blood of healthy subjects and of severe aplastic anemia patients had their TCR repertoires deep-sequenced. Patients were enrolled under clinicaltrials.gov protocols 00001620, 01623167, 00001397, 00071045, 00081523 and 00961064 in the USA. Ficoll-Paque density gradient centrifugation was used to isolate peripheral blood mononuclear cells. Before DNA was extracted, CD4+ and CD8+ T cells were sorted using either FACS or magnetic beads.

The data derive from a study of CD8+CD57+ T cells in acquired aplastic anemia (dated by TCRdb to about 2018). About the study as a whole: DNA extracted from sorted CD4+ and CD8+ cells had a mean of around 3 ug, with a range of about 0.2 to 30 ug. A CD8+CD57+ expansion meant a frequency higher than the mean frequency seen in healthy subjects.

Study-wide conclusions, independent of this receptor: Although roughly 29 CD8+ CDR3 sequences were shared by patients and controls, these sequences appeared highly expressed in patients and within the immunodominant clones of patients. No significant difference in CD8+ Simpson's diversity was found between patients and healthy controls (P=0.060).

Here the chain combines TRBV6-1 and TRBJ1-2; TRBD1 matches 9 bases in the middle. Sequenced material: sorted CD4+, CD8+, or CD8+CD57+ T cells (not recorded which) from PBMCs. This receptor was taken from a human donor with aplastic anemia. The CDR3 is CASSKTGQGFYGYTF. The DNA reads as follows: TGTGCCAGCAGTAAGACGGGACAGGGATTCTATGGCTACACCTTC.